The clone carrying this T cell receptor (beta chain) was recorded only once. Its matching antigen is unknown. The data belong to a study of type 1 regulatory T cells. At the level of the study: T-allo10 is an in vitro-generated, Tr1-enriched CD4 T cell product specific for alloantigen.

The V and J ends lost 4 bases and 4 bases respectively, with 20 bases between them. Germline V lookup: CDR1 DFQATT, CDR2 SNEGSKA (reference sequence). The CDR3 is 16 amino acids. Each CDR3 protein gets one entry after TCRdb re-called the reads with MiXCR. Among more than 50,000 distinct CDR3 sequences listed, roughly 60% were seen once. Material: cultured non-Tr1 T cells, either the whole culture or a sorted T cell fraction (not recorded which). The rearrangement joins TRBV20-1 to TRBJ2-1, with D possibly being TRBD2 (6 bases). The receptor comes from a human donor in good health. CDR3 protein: CSATSMASAGYNEQFF. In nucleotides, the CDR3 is TGCAGTGCTACAAGCATGGCATCAGCGGGTTACAATGAGCAGTTCTTC.